These 8 T cell receptor beta chains were sequenced from one sample in a study of beta chain features in type 1 diabetes. Study outcomes and limitations: TCRB CDR3 length was moderately but significantly reduced in all four CD4+ subsets of Type 1 diabetes patients.

Their antigens remain unidentified. The whole isolated RNA underwent reverse transcription, so sequencing captured expressed TCRB transcripts. TCRdb keeps only in-frame clones here, not all; method: immunoSEQ multiplex PCR. The sample includes 100,000 to 150,000 clones, 17% of them seen just once. Source material: central memory CD4+ T cells from blood. Source of these receptors: a man in his late teens or twenties with type 1 diabetes.

The V and J genes are TRBV7-2 and TRBJ2-3; D is unclear. This CDR3 contains 13 residues. Germline values: CDR1 SGHTA, CDR2 FQGNSA. V lost 2 bases, J lost 4 bases, and 7 bases lay in between. DNA for the CDR3: TGTGCCAGCAGCTTACTAGAAGCAGATACGCAGTATTTT. Its translation is CASSLLEADTQYF.

The chain carries TRBV5-1 and TRBJ1-3; possibly TRBD1 for D (5 bases). The V gene lost 2 bases and the J gene lost 0 bases, with 6 bases spanning the gap. The CDR3 totals 14 residues. Germline assignment: CDR1 SGHRS and CDR2 YFSETQ. The CDR3 nucleotides read TGCGCCAGCAGCTTAGACAGCTCTGGAAACACCATATATTTT. Encoded protein: CASSLDSSGNTIYF.

As to this clone: The same CDR3 also results from other DNA sequences found in this sample. The chain has TRBV18 and TRBJ2-5; a weak D match, TRBD1 (6 bases). Trimming took off 3 bases at V and 9 bases at J, with 8 bases between the two ends. The V gene's germline CDR1 is KGHSH and CDR2 LQKENI. The CDR3 runs 11 residues. This CDR3 reads CASSPPGAQYF. CDR3 coding DNA: TGTGCCAGCTCACCTCCAGGGGCCCAGTACTTC.

Only a few counts were recorded for this clone. The V and J genes are TRBV29-1 and TRBJ2-5; 11 bases match TRBD2. From germline, CDR1 is SQVTM and CDR2 ANQGSEA. Trimming cost V 6 bases and J 2 bases; bases outside gene matches: 8. This CDR3 is built from 15 residues. The CDR3 DNA reads TGCAGCGTCCCCCCGGGACTAGCGGTACAAGAGACCCAGTACTTC. Translating gives CSVPPGLAVQETQYF.

This clone was seen many times. The CDR3 DNA is TGTGCCAGTAGTTACCCGGGACGGCGGATATATGGCTACACCTTC. This encodes CASSYPGRRIYGYTF. The rearrangement links TRBV19 to TRBJ1-2; D perhaps matches TRBD1 (5 bases). The CDR3 sequence is 15 residues long. V was pared by 5 bases and J by 5 bases, with 18 bases between. The germline gives CDR1 LNHDA, CDR2 SQIVND (reference sequence). The whole variable domain, remainder taken from reference TRBV19 and TRBJ1-2, is DGGITQSPKYLFRKEGQNVTLSCEQNLNHDAMYWYRQDPGQGLRLIYYSQIVNDFQKGDIAEGYSVSREKKESFPLTVTSAQKNPTAFYLCASSYPGRRIYGYTFGSGTRLTVV.

The V call is TRBV12-5, the J call TRBJ2-5; the match to TRBD1 covers 7 bases. V was clipped by 7 bases and J by 7 bases; unmatched bases: 12. Germline V gene data show CDR1 as LGHNT and CDR2 as FRNRAP. The CDR3 covers 14 residues. CDR3 sequence (DNA): TGTGCTAGTGCCCCGACAGGGTATGGGGGGACCCAGTACTTC. Translating it yields CASAPTGYGGTQYF.

This clone has a count of ten or more. V gene TRBV29-1 combines with J gene TRBJ1-3; D possibly corresponds to TRBD1 (6 bases). Trimming left V 6 bases short and J 3 bases short, with 12 bases between. This CDR3 contains 13 residues. Germline values: CDR1 SQVTM, CDR2 ANQGSEA. CDR3 in DNA: TGCAGCGTAACCGGGACACTTGGAAACACCATATATTTT. It codes for CSVTGTLGNTIYF.

This clone was detected only a few times. V gene TRBV2 combines with J gene TRBJ2-7; 7 positions match TRBD1. The germline V gene has CDR1 SNHLY and CDR2 FYNNEI. V gave up 4 bases and J gave up 4 bases; unmatched junction bases: 7. This CDR3 has 14 amino acids. The CDR3 protein is CASSVQTGMYEQYF. The CDR3 DNA is TGTGCCAGCAGTGTCCAGACAGGGATGTACGAGCAGTACTTC. Full variable domain (missing parts from reference TRBV2 and TRBJ2-7): EPEVTQTPSHQVTQMGQEVILRCVPISNHLYFYWYRQILGQKVEFLVSFYNNEISEKSEIFDDQFSVERPDGSNFTLKIRSTKLEDSAMYFCASSVQTGMYEQYFGPGTRLTVT.